This entry is about one TCR beta chain. Its target is unknown. This sample was taken from a study of T cell responses to AZD1222 COVID-19 vaccine. Doses given second, at about 4 or about 12 weeks, were pooled. Assay: immunoSEQ multiplex PCR; the TCRdb copy retains only in-frame clones and omits some. The sample consists of 110,000 to 150,000 clones, approximately 90% of them appearing once. Trimming took off 5 bases at V and 2 bases at J, with 12 bases between the two ends. The germline gives CDR1 LNHDA, CDR2 SQIVND (reference sequence). This CDR3 has 14 residues. Study-level results: Repertoire sampling was restricted to post-peak T cell response timepoints. Spike-wide coverage was observed for vaccine-associated CD4 TCRs, with dominant responses at 160-218 and 743-854. The number of AZD1222 recipients seropositive at baseline was only five or six.

The gene calls are TRBV19 and TRBJ1-1; D gene ambiguous. The TCR was taken from an adult who received the AZD1222 COVID-19 vaccine. This specimen consisted of peripheral blood, obtained 28 days after the second AZD1222 dose. CDR3 region: CASSRGPDNTEAFF. The CDR3 nucleotides read TGTGCCAGTAGTCGAGGGCCCGACAACACTGAAGCTTTCTTT.